Shown below are 13 T cell receptor beta chains from a single sample sequenced in a study of patients and donors after allogeneic stem cell transplantation. TCRdb used MiXCR to reprocess the RT-PCR reads, holding one entry per CDR3 protein. The profile shows 25,000 or so distinct CDR3 sequences, 7.5% to 9% of them singletons. Input material: blood, either unsorted or a sorted T cell fraction (not recorded which). The origin of the receptors is a human donor who was either an allogeneic HSCT recipient or a stem cell or donor lymphocyte infusion donor (not recorded which). It is not recorded whose cells these are; they may come from a transplant donor.

This clonotype showed up many times. This chain links TRBV20-1 with TRBJ1-1, with unresolved D. The CDR3 is 13 residues long. Germline V gene sequence: CDR1 DFQATT, CDR2 SNEGSKA (reference sequence). The germline V and J ends were trimmed by 3 bases and 2 bases, with 10 bases remaining between them. Written as DNA, the CDR3 is TGCAGTGCTAGTGCCGGGCTAAACACTGAAGCTTTCTTT. Residues: CSASAGLNTEAFF.

This clonotype was counted many times. The chain recombines TRBV3-1 with TRBJ2-2, with 16 bases identical to TRBD2. This CDR3 comprises 17 residues. Germline trimming cut 5 bases from V and 7 bases from J; bases unmatched to any gene: 7. Per germline, CDR1 LGHDT and CDR2 YNNKEL (reference sequence). The CDR3 region has the DNA TGTGCCAGCAGCTACCTCGGGACTAGCGGGGGGGGCGGGGAGCTGTTTTTT. This encodes CASSYLGTSGGGGELFF.

The CDR3: CASSSYGGDTQYF. CDR3 sequence (DNA): TGTGCCAGCAGCTCCTACGGGGGAGATACGCAGTATTTT. V and J are TRBV7-9 and TRBJ2-3, with D perhaps TRBD2 (6 bases). The V gene lost 4 bases and the J gene lost 5 bases, with 10 bases spanning the gap. Germline CDR1 is SEHNR and CDR2 is FQNEAQ (reference sequence). The CDR3 consists of 13 residues.

This clonotype was seen many times. The V and J genes are TRBV20-1 and TRBJ2-7; D gene uncertain. In germline, CDR1 is DFQATT, CDR2 SNEGSKA (reference sequence). V lost 1 base to trimming and J lost 3 bases, with 4 bases between them. The CDR3 totals 11 residues. The CDR3 reads CSARVNYEQYF. The DNA for the CDR3 is TGCAGTGCTAGAGTGAACTACGAGCAGTACTTC.

As to this clonotype: A read error may produce the germline difference seen at one junction end. The chain has TRBV7-7 and TRBJ2-7, with 7 bases matching TRBD2. This CDR3 is 14 amino acids long. Germline V gene sequence: CDR1 SSHAT, CDR2 FNYEAQ (reference sequence). CDR3 in amino acids: CASSLERGVGEQYF. DNA of the CDR3: TGTGCTAGCAGCTTAGAACGGGGGGTGGGTGAGCAGTACTTC.

The table lists this clonotype with many counts. The genes are TRBV20-1 and TRBJ2-3; D is ambiguous. Germline CDR1 reads DFQATT; CDR2 reads SNEGSKA (reference sequence). V lost 3 bases and J 2 bases, leaving 9 bases between the germline ends. This CDR3 comprises 13 residues. The CDR3 DNA is TGCAGTGCTAGTCTACCGAACACAGATACGCAGTATTTT. This encodes CSASLPNTDTQYF.

The table lists this clonotype with a few counts. This chain connects TRBV19 to TRBJ1-5; D unclear. This CDR3 is 17 amino acids long. Trimming pared 3 bases from V and 0 bases from J, leaving 15 bases between. Germline values: CDR1 LNHDA, CDR2 SQIVND (reference sequence). The CDR3 is CASSIRAGYHSNQPQHF. The CDR3 nucleotides are TGTGCCAGTAGTATCCGGGCAGGATATCATAGCAATCAGCCCCAGCATTTT.

The chain couples TRBV20-1 to TRBJ2-2; 9 bases agree with TRBD1. Germline values: CDR1 DFQATT, CDR2 SNEGSKA (reference sequence). The CDR3 loop spans 15 amino acids. With V trimmed by 5 bases and J by 5 bases, 9 bases remained unmatched. The chain's CDR3 is CSAGPQGAGTGELFF. CDR3 in DNA: TGCAGTGCTGGTCCACAGGGGGCGGGTACCGGGGAGCTGTTTTTT.

This clonotype was observed many times. The chain couples TRBV6-2 or TRBV6-3 to TRBJ2-1, with TRBD2 as a possible D gene (5 bases). The CDR3 is 14 residues long. Trimming cost V 11 bases and J 2 bases, with 16 bases left between them. Germline values: CDR1 MNHEY, CDR2 SVGEGT. In DNA form, the CDR3 reads TGTGCCGGGAGCGCAGGACCGACCTACAATGAGCAGTTCTTC. Translated: CAGSAGPTYNEQFF.

The chain couples TRBV7-9 to TRBJ2-1; D is ambiguous. This CDR3 contains 13 residues. V was cut by 4 bases and J by 0 bases, with 4 bases left in between. Germline lookup yields CDR1 SEHNR and CDR2 FQNEAQ (reference sequence). Here the CDR3 DNA reads TGTGCCAGCAGCTCAAGCTCCTACAATGAGCAGTTCTTC. As protein: CASSSSSYNEQFF.

As to this clonotype: A read error may produce the germline difference seen at one junction end. This sequence joins TRBV20-1 and TRBJ2-3, with 12 nucleotides matching TRBD2. The CDR3 is 15 amino acids. Germline V gene sequence: CDR1 DFQATT, CDR2 SNEGSKA (reference sequence). The CDR3 here is CSASPLAGGPDTRYF. DNA of the CDR3: TGCAGTGCGAGCCCACTAGCGGGGGGCCCAGATACGCGGTATTTT.

The gene calls are TRBV20-1 and TRBJ2-1; 10 bases are shared with TRBD1. The germline CDR1 and CDR2 sequences are DFQATT and SNEGSKA (reference sequence). This CDR3 region has 15 residues. V lost 6 bases, J lost 3 bases, and 8 bases stayed unmatched. The CDR3: CSATGTGEYYNEQFF. DNA for the CDR3: TGCAGTGCCACCGGGACAGGGGAATACTACAATGAGCAGTTCTTC.

At least ten counts were recorded for this clonotype. The chain has TRBV7-9 and TRBJ2-7, with D possibly being TRBD1 (6 bases). The CDR3 runs 17 residues. CDR1 and CDR2 (germline): SEHNR, FQNEAQ (reference sequence). Trimming cost V 5 bases and J 3 bases, with 23 bases left between them. CDR3 DNA: TGTGCCAGCAGCCAAGACAGGTTAAAAGGTATGATCTACGAGCAGTACTTC. It yields the protein CASSQDRLKGMIYEQYF.